What follows are 30 T cell receptor beta chains derived from one specimen sequenced in a study of blood T cell repertoires in COVID-19. Data came from immunoSEQ multiplex PCR; TCRdb stores just in-frame clones and leaves some out. The table records about 160,000 clones, 87% of them present only once. The source material was peripheral blood. These TCRs come from a woman in her 70s with COVID-19, enrolled during active disease.

This chain connects TRBV18 to TRBJ1-1; 9 nucleotides line up with TRBD1. Germline lookup yields CDR1 KGHSH and CDR2 LQKENI. The CDR3 has 15 residues. With 3 bases clipped from V and 3 bases from J, the junction kept 5 bases outside the gene matches. The DNA of the CDR3 is TGTGCCAGCTCACCCCGGACAGGGGTTGACACTGAAGCTTTCTTT. It yields the protein CASSPRTGVDTEAFF.

The genes are TRBV28 and TRBJ1-6; TRBD1 might be the D (6 bases). Germline CDR1 MDHEN, CDR2 SYDVKM. The ends were cut back, 6 bases at V and 7 bases at J, with 13 bases in the middle. The CDR3 is 14 amino acids. The DNA for the CDR3 is TGTGCCAGCAGACAAGGACAGAGGAATTCACCCCTCCACTTT. Its translation: CASRQGQRNSPLHF.

The V call is TRBV5-6, the J call TRBJ2-5; perhaps TRBD1 as D (5 bases). The CDR3 covers 14 residues. Trimming stripped 0 bases from V and 5 bases from J, with 11 bases between. CDR1 SGHDT and CDR2 YYEEEE come from the germline V gene. CDR3 protein: CASSLGVRAETQYF. The CDR3 DNA reads as TGTGCCAGCAGCTTGGGGGTCAGGGCCGAGACCCAGTACTTC.

This sequence joins TRBV30 and TRBJ2-7; D is ambiguous. This CDR3 is built from 11 residues. The germline V and J ends were trimmed by 8 bases and 6 bases, with 14 bases remaining between them. CDR1 and CDR2 (germline): GTSNPN, SVGIG (reference sequence). The CDR3 sequence: CAGIQAGEQYF. CDR3 nucleotides: TGTGCCGGGATCCAGGCTGGCGAGCAGTACTTC. The variable domain in full, with the rest retrieved from reference TRBV30 and TRBJ2-7, is SQTIHQWPATLVQPVGSPLSLECTVEGTSNPNLYWYRQAAGRGLQLLFYSVGIGQISSEVPQNLSASRPQDRQFILSSKKLLLSDSGFYLCAGIQAGEQYFGPGTRLTVT.

This chain joins TRBV5-1 and TRBJ2-7; TRBD2 matches 7 bases. The trim removed 4 bases at V and 7 bases at J, leaving 11 bases unmatched. CDR3 length: 14 residues. CDR1 is SGHRS and CDR2 is YFSETQ in the germline V gene. The CDR3 DNA follows: TGCGCCAGCAGCGCGGCCAGCGGGGTAGAAGAGCAGTACTTC. Translating it yields CASSAASGVEEQYF. Using reference TRBV5-1 and TRBJ2-7 for the parts outside the CDR3, the full variable domain is KAGVTQTPRYLIKTRGQQVTLSCSPISGHRSVSWYQQTPGQGLQFLFEYFSETQRNKGNFPGRFSGRQFSNSRSEMNVSTLELGDSALYLCASSAASGVEEQYFGPGTRLTVT.

J is TRBJ1-1 and V is TRBV11-3; the match to TRBD1 covers 7 bases. The J segment lost 6 bases and the V segment lost 1 base, leaving 5 bases of the junction unmatched. The CDR3 has 14 residues. CDR1 SGHNT and CDR2 YENEEA come from the germline V gene. The DNA of the CDR3 is TGTGCCAGCAGCTTAGGAAGGGGGCCCTCTGAAGCTTTCTTT. Residues: CASSLGRGPSEAFF.

The chain joins TRBV23-1 to TRBJ1-2; 9 nucleotides line up with TRBD1. TRBV23-1 is known as an ORF, though its function is uncertain. CDR3 length equals 15 residues. With V trimmed by 7 bases and J by 1 base, 7 bases remained unmatched. This chain's CDR3 is CASTHRDRVNYGYTF. For the CDR3, the DNA is TGCGCCAGCACTCACCGGGACAGGGTTAACTATGGCTACACCTTC.

The chain combines TRBV15 with TRBJ2-5; D possibly corresponds to TRBD2 (7 bases). Germline V CDR1 and CDR2: LNHNV, YYDKDF (reference sequence). This CDR3 is built from 15 residues. Trimming stripped 5 bases from V and 5 bases from J, with 18 bases between. The CDR3 coding sequence is TGTGCCACCAGCCCTCCTTGGGGGCGGGGGGAGACCCAGTACTTC. This sequence encodes CATSPPWGRGETQYF. The entire variable domain, with the rest obtained from reference TRBV15 and TRBJ2-5, is as follows: DAMVIQNPRYQVTQFGKPVTLSCSQTLNHNVMYWYQQKSSQAPKLLFHYYDKDFNNEADTPDNFQSRRPNTSFCFLDIRSPGLGDTAMYLCATSPPWGRGETQYFGPGTRLLVL.

V gene TRBV12-3 or TRBV12-4 combines with J gene TRBJ2-5; D unresolved. The CDR3 runs to 12 residues. Trimming left V 4 bases short and J 0 bases short, with 3 bases between. CDR3 protein: CASSSYQETQYF. CDR3 coding DNA: TGTGCCAGCAGTTCCTACCAAGAGACCCAGTACTTC.

This clone was seen only once. The V gene is TRBV9, the J gene TRBJ2-1, with TRBD2 matching over 13 bases. Germline CDR1 and CDR2: SGDLS and YYNGEE. The CDR3 is made up of 16 amino acids. V trimming: 4 bases; J trimming: 7 bases; junction bases outside the gene matches: 8. The CDR3 DNA reads as TGTGCCAGCAGCCCCCAGACTAGCGGGGGGCGAAATGAGCAGTTCTTC. This gives the protein CASSPQTSGGRNEQFF.

The gene calls are TRBV7-9 and TRBJ1-2; 8 bases are a match to TRBD1. CDR1 SEHNR and CDR2 FQNEAQ come from the germline V gene (reference sequence). V shed 1 base and J 0 bases; nucleotides not matched to a gene: 13. This CDR3 has 19 amino acids. CDR3 residues: CASSLVPLGQGRANYGYTF. The CDR3 nucleotides read TGTGCCAGCAGCTTAGTCCCGCTCGGACAGGGCAGGGCTAACTATGGCTACACCTTC.

V usage is TRBV27 and J usage is TRBJ1-2; TRBD1 agrees at 8 bases. Germline V gene sequence: CDR1 MNHEY, CDR2 SMNVEV (reference sequence). Unmatched junction bases numbered 7, after V lost 5 bases and J lost 5 bases. The CDR3 contains 14 residues. CDR3 sequence reads: CASSRSGGIYGYTF. CDR3 in DNA: TGTGCCAGCAGTCGATCAGGGGGCATTTATGGCTACACCTTC.

The V and J genes are TRBV19 and TRBJ1-1, with D possibly being TRBD1 (6 bases). The CDR3 length is 15 residues. With 5 bases removed from V and 4 bases from J, the gap between germline ends came to 17 bases. Per the germline V gene, CDR1 is LNHDA and CDR2 is SQIVND (reference sequence). Written as DNA, the CDR3 is TGTGCCAGTAGTCCACCAGGGGCGGTTAGCACTGAAGCTTTCTTT. It encodes CASSPPGAVSTEAFF.

The chain carries TRBV5-4 and TRBJ1-6, with 10 positions matching TRBD1. Per germline, CDR1 SGHNT and CDR2 YYREEE (reference sequence). V lost 4 bases and J lost 8; bases outside the gene matches: 12. The CDR3 spans 17 residues. CDR3 in DNA: TGTGCCAGCAGCCTAACGACAGGGGGCGCGATTTATTCACCCCTCCACTTT. This gives the protein CASSLTTGGAIYSPLHF.

The genes are TRBV6-1 and TRBJ1-4; maybe TRBD1 (5 bases). Trimming pared 3 bases from V and 6 bases from J, leaving 8 bases between. The CDR3 contains 13 residues. The germline V gene has CDR1 MNHNS and CDR2 SASEGT. The CDR3 region has the DNA TGTGCCAGCAGTGATCAGGGCTATGAAAAACTGTTTTTT. Translating gives CASSDQGYEKLFF.

The chain has TRBV29-1 and TRBJ1-2; perhaps TRBD1 as D (5 bases). CDR1 is SQVTM and CDR2 is ANQGSEA in the germline V gene. The length of the CDR3 is 14 residues. Between the trimmed V and J ends, which lost 3 bases and 3 bases, there was a span of 14 bases. The DNA for the CDR3 is TGCAGCGTTGACCTTCTCGGGGGACACTATGGCTACACCTTC. Protein product: CSVDLLGGHYGYTF.

V is TRBV7-9 and J is TRBJ1-2; TRBD1 matches 9 bases. The CDR3 runs to 16 residues. CDR1 and CDR2 (germline): SEHNR, FQNEAQ (reference sequence). V shed 1 base and J 5 bases; nucleotides not matched to a gene: 8. The CDR3 DNA sequence: TGTGCCAGCAGCTTAGGGACTCCAGGACAGGGGTATGGCTACACCTTC. It codes for CASSLGTPGQGYGYTF.

V is TRBV13 and J is TRBJ2-5; maybe TRBD1 (7 bases). Between the trimmed V and J ends, which lost 4 bases and 4 bases, there was a span of 13 bases. The CDR3 is made up of 14 amino acids. CDR1 and CDR2 (germline): PRHDT, FYEKMQ (reference sequence). The CDR3 sequence is CASSSQGGAETQYF. CDR3 nucleotide sequence: TGTGCCAGCAGCTCCCAGGGGGGAGCAGAGACCCAGTACTTC.

The chain couples TRBV7-6 to TRBJ1-5, with TRBD1 identical over 11 bases. J was trimmed by 1 base and V by 5 bases; bases with no gene match: 4. This CDR3 has 16 residues. Looked up from germline, CDR1 is SGHVS and CDR2 is FNYEAQ. CDR3 amino acids: CASSPRTGGSNQPQHF. The CDR3 DNA reads as TGTGCCAGCAGCCCGCGGACAGGGGGCAGCAATCAGCCCCAGCATTTT.

The chain joins TRBV2 to TRBJ2-1; perhaps TRBD2 as D (6 bases). Germline V CDR1 and CDR2: SNHLY, FYNNEI. This CDR3 is built from 15 residues. V lost 6 bases to trimming and J lost 0 bases, with 12 bases between them. CDR3 residues: CASRVAVNSYNEQFF. CDR3 sequence (DNA): TGTGCCAGCAGAGTAGCGGTCAACTCCTACAATGAGCAGTTCTTC.

V and J are TRBV12-3 or TRBV12-4 and TRBJ1-1; weak D call: TRBD1 (6 bases). This CDR3 has 13 residues. V dropped 6 bases and J dropped 3 bases, with 11 bases sitting between them. The CDR3 nucleotides are TGTGCCAGCAGCACAGGGCCATACACTGAAGCTTTCTTT. Residues: CASSTGPYTEAFF.

The V and J genes are TRBV13 and TRBJ2-6; D possibly corresponds to TRBD2 (6 bases). This CDR3 region has 18 residues. V was clipped by 0 bases and J by 4 bases, with 16 bases between them. The germline CDR1 and CDR2 sequences are PRHDT and FYEKMQ (reference sequence). The CDR3 region is CASSLGLAGTSGANVLTF. The CDR3 DNA reads TGTGCCAGCAGCTTAGGACTGGCGGGGACTTCGGGGGCCAACGTCCTGACTTTC.

The chain recombines TRBV28 with TRBJ1-3; 8 bases line up with TRBD1. The CDR3 contains 15 residues. Germline assignment: CDR1 MDHEN and CDR2 SYDVKM. The V gene end was trimmed by 5 bases and the J gene end by 4 bases; junction bases not matched to a gene: 7. The CDR3: CASSPGGGWGNTIYF. The CDR3 nucleotides are TGTGCCAGCAGTCCAGGGGGCGGGTGGGGAAACACCATATATTTT.

This clone has a single count. This chain links TRBV5-1 with TRBJ2-1; 8 bases align to TRBD2. CDR1 and CDR2 from the germline V gene are SGHRS and YFSETQ. Trimming cost V 0 bases and J 3 bases; bases outside gene matches: 11. The CDR3 spans 18 residues. This chain's CDR3 is CASSLAGGGTLLYNEQFF. Written as DNA, the CDR3 is TGCGCCAGCAGCTTGGCGGGCGGGGGGACTTTGCTCTACAATGAGCAGTTCTTC.

The J gene is TRBJ1-1, the V gene TRBV4-2, with TRBD1 identical over 8 bases. Trimming cost V 0 bases and J 6 bases; bases outside gene matches: 6. The CDR3 loop spans 15 amino acids. CDR1 LGHNA and CDR2 YNFKEQ come from the germline V gene. CDR3 DNA: TGTGCCAGCAGCCAAGATGGCAGGGGGCTTTCTGAAGCTTTCTTT. Its protein product is CASSQDGRGLSEAFF.

The V gene is TRBV24-1, the J gene TRBJ1-2; possible D gene TRBD1, 6 bases. The CDR3 runs 14 residues. Germline loops: CDR1 KGHDR, CDR2 SFDVKD. V lost 3 bases and J lost 6, with 13 bases in between. The CDR3 nucleotides are TGTGCCACCAGTGATCCTATACAGGGCAATGGCTACACCTTC. The encoded protein is CATSDPIQGNGYTF.

The chain joins TRBV28 to TRBJ1-4; tentatively, D is TRBD1 (6 bases). CDR1 is MDHEN and CDR2 is SYDVKM in the germline V gene. This CDR3 comprises 14 residues. Deletions cut 7 bases from V and 2 bases from J, with 11 bases between. The CDR3 reads CASNRDGTNEKLFF. The CDR3 DNA is TGTGCCAGCAACAGGGATGGTACTAATGAAAAACTGTTTTTT.

The V gene is TRBV10-3, the J gene TRBJ1-6; D gene uncertain. Trimming removed 10 bases from V and 9 bases from J, with 16 bases in between. This CDR3 region has 13 residues. CDR1 is ENHRY, CDR2 SYGVKD, per germline. The CDR3, as DNA: TGTGCCACCCGGCCAGAGGAGAGTTCACCCCTCCACTTT. Translating it yields CATRPEESSPLHF.

V is TRBV5-6 and J is TRBJ2-7; D possibly corresponds to TRBD1 (5 bases). CDR1 is SGHDT and CDR2 is YYEEEE in the germline V gene. The germline V and J ends were trimmed by 3 bases and 4 bases, with 11 bases remaining between them. The CDR3 loop spans 13 amino acids. The CDR3 loop reads CASSYQGFYEQYF. In nucleotides, the CDR3 is TGTGCCAGCAGCTACCAGGGTTTTTACGAGCAGTACTTC.

The V call is TRBV15, the J call TRBJ2-3; 7 bases line up with TRBD1. Germline V gene lookup returns CDR1 LNHNV and CDR2 YYDKDF (reference sequence). The V segment lost 3 bases and the J segment 6 bases; nucleotides outside the gene matches: 12. CDR3 size: 16 residues. In DNA form, the CDR3 reads TGTGCCACCAGCAGGGAGGATAGGCGACAGGGCGATACGCAGTATTTT. Its protein product is CATSREDRRQGDTQYF.